A single sample is the source of the 14 T cell receptor beta chains below, sequenced in a study of shared clonotypes between healthy human individuals (dated by TCRdb to the early 2020s). CD8 naive samples consisted of CD45RO-negative cells that were positively selected for CCR7, yielding a CD45RA+CCR7+ population without TemRA cells. Library preparation used the immunoSEQ multiplex PCR assay. Here the immuneACCESS table is served through TCRdb, limited to in-frame sequences with V and J called. Missing clones are a known gap in these copies; in checked studies unresolved V genes cover under half, and the rest lacks a known reason. For this sample there are about 680,000 clones; around 90% appear just once. The ten top clones hold roughly 24% of the sample. The sample comprised naive CD8+ T cells sorted from blood. The sample's cell subset or site label, decoded: CD45RA+CCR7+. These receptors originate from a man under 40 in good health.

CDR3 in DNA: TGTGCCAGCAGCTTAAACAGAGTTAACTATGGCTACACCTTC. Its translation: CASSLNRVNYGYTF. The chain employs TRBV7-2 and TRBJ1-2; D uncertain. V lost 2 bases and J 1 base, leaving 8 bases between the germline ends. In germline, CDR1 is SGHTA, CDR2 FQGNSA. The length of the CDR3 is 14 residues.

The rearrangement uses TRBV5-1 and TRBJ2-7; TRBD2 might be the D (6 bases). The CDR3 sequence is 15 residues long. V was cut by 4 bases and J by 4 bases, with 18 bases left in between. CDR1 and CDR2 (germline): SGHRS, YFSETQ. The CDR3, as DNA: TGCGCCAGCAGCCCGTTTGGGGGGTCTGGGTACGAGCAGTACTTC. Translation gives CASSPFGGSGYEQYF.

The chain employs TRBV7-9 and TRBJ2-1; 11 bases are shared with TRBD1. Germline V gene sequence: CDR1 SEHNR, CDR2 FQNEAQ (reference sequence). Trimming at V came to 4 bases and at J to 2 bases, leaving 7 bases not matched to a gene. The CDR3 runs to 17 residues. The CDR3 loop is CASSSRPGQGAYNEQFF. CDR3 nucleotides: TGTGCCAGCAGCTCCCGACCGGGACAGGGGGCCTACAATGAGCAGTTCTTC.

V and J are TRBV29-1 and TRBJ2-7, with D perhaps matching TRBD1 (6 bases). V was trimmed by 4 bases and J by 2 bases, leaving 12 bases between them. Germline CDR1 and CDR2: SQVTM and ANQGSEA. The CDR3 totals 13 residues. CDR3: CSVGTVGAYEQYF. CDR3 coding DNA: TGCAGCGTTGGGACAGTTGGAGCCTACGAGCAGTACTTC.

The chain is built from TRBV5-1 and TRBJ2-7; the match to TRBD1 covers 7 bases. The CDR3 covers 17 residues. Germline values: CDR1 SGHRS, CDR2 YFSETQ. J gave up 3 bases and V 2 bases, and 14 bases lay outside the gene matches. The chain's CDR3 is CASSLPVNLGTDYEQYF. CDR3 sequence (DNA): TGCGCCAGCAGCTTACCGGTTAACCTAGGGACAGACTACGAGCAGTACTTC.

The chain combines TRBV21-1 with TRBJ2-1. TRBV21-1 is a pseudogene locus. The CDR3 length is 13 residues. CDR3 sequence reads: CASSKPIPVGQFF. Here the CDR3 DNA reads TGTGCCAGCAGCAAACCCATCCCGGTGGGGCAGTTCTTC.

J is TRBJ2-5 and V is TRBV29-1; maybe TRBD2 (6 bases). V was trimmed by 1 base and J by 2 bases, leaving 23 bases between them. The CDR3 has 18 amino acids. Germline V gene lookup returns CDR1 SQVTM and CDR2 ANQGSEA. CDR3 nucleotide sequence: TGCAGCGTTGAAGTTGTGGGGGAGGCTCGGGCGAAGCAAGAGACCCAGTACTTC. It is translated as CSVEVVGEARAKQETQYF. Using reference TRBV29-1 and TRBJ2-5 for the parts outside the CDR3, the full variable domain is SAVISQKPSRDICQRGTSLTIQCQVDSQVTMMFWYRQQPGQSLTLIATANQGSEATYESGFVIDKFPISRPNLTFSTLTVSNMSPEDSSIYLCSVEVVGEARAKQETQYFGPGTRLLVL.

The chain is built from TRBV7-2 and TRBJ2-7; D remains ambiguous. Germline loops: CDR1 SGHTA, CDR2 FQGNSA. This CDR3 comprises 13 residues. Trimming took off 5 bases at V and 3 bases at J, with 11 bases between the two ends. Here the CDR3 DNA reads TGTGCCAGCAGCCTATTCCCTGACTACGAGCAGTACTTC. Protein product: CASSLFPDYEQYF.

V is TRBV5-1 and J is TRBJ2-1, with D uncertain. Trimming pared 0 bases from V and 0 bases from J, leaving 10 bases between. The germline V gene has CDR1 SGHRS and CDR2 YFSETQ. The CDR3 covers 16 residues. CDR3 DNA sequence: TGCGCCAGCAGCTTGGAGTCGGAGAGCTCCTACAATGAGCAGTTCTTC. Amino acid sequence: CASSLESESSYNEQFF. The variable domain in full, completed from reference TRBV5-1 and TRBJ2-1, reads KAGVTQTPRYLIKTRGQQVTLSCSPISGHRSVSWYQQTPGQGLQFLFEYFSETQRNKGNFPGRFSGRQFSNSRSEMNVSTLELGDSALYLCASSLESESSYNEQFFGPGTRLTVL.

The chain couples TRBV7-2 to TRBJ2-3; no clear D gene. Germline V lookup: CDR1 SGHTA, CDR2 FQGNSA. The V end was cut by 2 bases, the J end by 2 bases, with 14 bases between. The CDR3 runs to 16 residues. CDR3 in amino acids: CASSLNIGPTTDTQYF. Here the CDR3 DNA reads TGTGCCAGCAGCTTAAATATCGGCCCCACCACAGATACGCAGTATTTT.

Notes on this clone: Other nucleotide sequences from this sample produce the same CDR3. The chain is built from TRBV14 and TRBJ2-2; no definite D call. V shed 0 bases and J shed 0 bases, with 8 bases lying between them. The CDR3 has 16 residues. CDR1 and CDR2 (germline): SGHDN, FVKESK. This CDR3 is CASSQDPGPNTGELFF. CDR3 bases: TGTGCCAGCAGCCAAGATCCGGGTCCGAACACCGGGGAGCTGTTTTTT. The full variable domain, its missing parts supplied by reference TRBV14 and TRBJ2-2, is EAGVTQFPSHSVIEKGQTVTLRCDPISGHDNLYWYRRVMGKEIKFLLHFVKESKQDESGMPNNRFLAERTGGTYSTLKVQPAELEDSGVYFCASSQDPGPNTGELFFGEGSRLTVL.

The gene calls are TRBV9 and TRBJ2-7; D not resolved. CDR1 is SGDLS and CDR2 is YYNGEE in the germline V gene. V gave up 0 bases and J gave up 1 base, with 14 bases separating them. This CDR3 has 16 residues. The CDR3 DNA sequence: TGTGCCAGCAGCGTAGCTCCAGAGTCACCTTCCTACGAGCAGTACTTC. As protein: CASSVAPESPSYEQYF.

CDR3 protein: CASREAAVVAGFYGYTF. Written as DNA, the CDR3 is TGTGCCAGCAGAGAAGCGGCGGTGGTTGCCGGATTCTATGGCTACACCTTC. The rearrangement joins TRBV27 to TRBJ1-2; D is ambiguous. The CDR3 has 17 amino acids. V lost 6 bases and J 4 bases, leaving 24 bases between the germline ends. Per germline, CDR1 MNHEY and CDR2 SMNVEV (reference sequence).

This chain joins TRBV11-2 and TRBJ2-2; no clear D gene. Looked up from germline, CDR1 is SGHAT and CDR2 is FQNNGV. The CDR3 is 17 amino acids. Trimming took off 5 bases at V and 0 bases at J, with 16 bases between the two ends. In nucleotides, the CDR3 is TGTGCCAGCAGCCCGTCACCGAGAGCAGCGAACACCGGGGAGCTGTTTTTT. Residues: CASSPSPRAANTGELFF.